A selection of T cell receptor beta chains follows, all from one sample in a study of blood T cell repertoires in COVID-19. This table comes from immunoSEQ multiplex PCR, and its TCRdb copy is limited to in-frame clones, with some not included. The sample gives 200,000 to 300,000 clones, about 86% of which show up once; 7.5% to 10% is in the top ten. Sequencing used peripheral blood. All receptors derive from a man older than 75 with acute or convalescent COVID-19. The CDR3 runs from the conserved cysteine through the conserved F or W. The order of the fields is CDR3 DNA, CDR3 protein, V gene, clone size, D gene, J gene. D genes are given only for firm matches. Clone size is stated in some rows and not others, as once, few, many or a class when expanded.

TGTGCCAGCAGTTTAGGGTGGAGGAGGAGGGGATTTTACGAGCAGTACTTC CASSLGWRRRGFYEQYF TRBV28 few NA TRBJ2-7
TGTGCAAGTCGCTTCTCTCTCCTCCTCTCTGGAAACACCATATATTTT CASRFSLLLSGNTIYF TRBV12-2 NA NA TRBJ1-3
TGTGCCAGCAGGGCCCGCCTAGCGGGAGGGAGTGATACGCAGTATTTT CASRARLAGGSDTQYF TRBV2 NA TRBD2 TRBJ2-3
TGTGCCACCCGACAGGGCAATCAGCCCCAGCATTTT CATRQGNQPQHF TRBV19 NA NA TRBJ1-5
TGTGCCAGCAGCTCCGCTGGGGGCGGGAGGCGTAATGAGCAGTTCTTC CASSSAGGGRRNEQFF TRBV11-2 NA TRBD2 TRBJ2-1
TGTGCCAGCGGTTCTAGACAGGGGAGGCCTGGAAACACCATATATTTT CASGSRQGRPGNTIYF TRBV2 NA TRBD1 TRBJ1-3
TGCGCCAGCAGCATCGGACAGACGGCGACGACTGAAGCTTTCTTT CASSIGQTATTEAFF TRBV5-1 NA NA TRBJ1-1
TGTGCCAGCAGTTACTCGAGGCAGGGCGCAGATACGCAGTATTTT CASSYSRQGADTQYF TRBV6-5 NA NA TRBJ2-3
TGCAGCGTTTTCAGGGAGGTCGAAGCTTTCTTT CSVFREVEAFF TRBV29-1 NA NA TRBJ1-1
TGTGCCAGCTCATTGGGGCCTGCAACTAATGAAAAACTGTTTTTT CASSLGPATNEKLFF TRBV18 NA NA TRBJ1-4
TGTGCCAGCAGTTACCGCCGGGAGACCCAGTACTTC CASSYRRETQYF TRBV6-5 NA NA TRBJ2-5
TGTGCCAGCAGCTCCCGGGGCCTGAGAGCGGGGGGCCGCACAGATACGCAGTATTTT CASSSRGLRAGGRTDTQYF TRBV21-1 NA NA TRBJ2-3
TGCGCCAGCAGCTTGGCAGGGGAAATGAACACTGAAGCTTTCTTT CASSLAGEMNTEAFF TRBV5-1 few NA TRBJ1-1
TGTGCCAGCAGGCTCCGTACCCTTTCACCACAGACTAAGGAAAAACTGTTTTTT CASRLRTLSPQTKEKLFF TRBV28 NA NA TRBJ1-4
TGTGCCAGCAGGCCCGGGACAGGGCGAACCGGGGAGCTGTTTTTT CASRPGTGRTGELFF TRBV7-2 NA TRBD1 TRBJ2-2
TGTGCCAGCAGCCCCGAGTGGACAGGGACCACTGAAGCTTTCTTT CASSPEWTGTTEAFF TRBV7-2 NA TRBD1 TRBJ1-1
TGTGCCATCAGTCAACAGGGGCCTGGCCTCGAGCAGTACTTC CAISQQGPGLEQYF TRBV10-3 once TRBD1 TRBJ2-7
TGTGCCAGCAGCTTCCACAGGGGGATTGATTATGAGCAGTTCTTC CASSFHRGIDYEQFF TRBV11-1 NA TRBD1 TRBJ2-1
TGTGCCAGCAGCCGCCGAGGCGGAAGTGGAAACACCATATATTTT CASSRRGGSGNTIYF TRBV3-1/TRBV3-2 NA NA TRBJ1-3
TGCGCCAGCAGCTTTTACGCCGGGACTAGCAATGAGCAGTTCTTC CASSFYAGTSNEQFF TRBV5-1 NA TRBD2 TRBJ2-1
TGTGCCAGCAGTGACCGGACCCAGTACTTC CASSDRTQYF TRBV2 NA NA TRBJ2-5
TGTGCCAGCAGCTCAGGGGGCAGGTTCTACGAGCAGTACTTC CASSSGGRFYEQYF TRBV11-1 NA TRBD1 TRBJ2-7
TGCGCCAGCAGCCTAGCTCCGGGGGGGATCACAGATACGCAGTATTTT CASSLAPGGITDTQYF TRBV4-1 NA TRBD2 TRBJ2-3
TGTGCCAGCTCACCACCTGCGGGAGGACCCCAGCATTTT CASSPPAGGPQHF TRBV18 few NA TRBJ1-5
TGTGCCAGCAGTTTATCTAGCGGGAGCCCCTCCTACGAGCAGTACTTC CASSLSSGSPSYEQYF TRBV6-5 NA TRBD2 TRBJ2-7
TGTGCCACCAGTCCTACCCATTATTATGGCTACACCTTC CATSPTHYYGYTF TRBV24-1 NA NA TRBJ1-2
TGTGCCAGCAGCCTCAAGCGGACTAGCGGGATTAGCTCCTACAATGAGCAGTTCTTC CASSLKRTSGISSYNEQFF TRBV5-4 NA TRBD2 TRBJ2-1
TGTGCCAGCTCATCCGGACAGGGGAGCCCAGATACGCAGTATTTT CASSSGQGSPDTQYF TRBV18 NA TRBD1 TRBJ2-3
TGTGCCAGCAGCTTAGCATCTGTCGGTCTAGATACGCAGTATTTT CASSLASVGLDTQYF TRBV7-2 NA NA TRBJ2-3
TGCAGTGCTGGGCGCGGGATGAGACAGTTCTTC CSAGRGMRQFF TRBV20-1 NA NA TRBJ2-1
TGTGCCAGTAGTATTGGGCAGCTAAATTCACCCCTCCACTTT CASSIGQLNSPLHF TRBV19 NA NA TRBJ1-6
TGTGCCAGCAGCCGGGAGGGCGGCGGCTACACCTTC CASSREGGGYTF TRBV27 NA NA TRBJ1-2
TGTGCCAGCAGCTTAACGGGGAAGGGTTACGAGCAGTACTTC CASSLTGKGYEQYF TRBV7-8 NA NA TRBJ2-7
TGCGCCAGCAGCTTGATGGGTAGCGGGAGTTACAATGAGCAGTTCTTC CASSLMGSGSYNEQFF TRBV5-1 NA TRBD2 TRBJ2-1
TGTGCCAGCAGGACCCGGGACAGGGGGACCTACGAGCAGTACTTC CASRTRDRGTYEQYF TRBV5-5 NA TRBD1 TRBJ2-7
TGTGCCACCCTCGACAGGGTAAGGGCTGAAGCTTTCTTT CATLDRVRAEAFF TRBV27 NA TRBD1 TRBJ1-1
TGTGCCACCAGTGAGGCCGGGTCCCTCGGCCACGAGCAGTACTTC CATSEAGSLGHEQYF TRBV24-1 NA NA TRBJ2-7
TGCGCCAGCAGCTTGGAGGGAGGACTTGAGTACTTC CASSLEGGLEYF TRBV5-1 NA NA TRBJ2-5
TGTGCCAGCGGGCAGAACAAGCAGTACTTC CASGQNKQYF TRBV2 NA NA TRBJ2-7
TGCAGCGCCGGGGATACTGAAGCTTTCTTT CSAGDTEAFF TRBV29-1 NA NA TRBJ1-1
TGTGCCAGCAGCCGCCGCGGGGATGGCACAGATACGCAGTATTTT CASSRRGDGTDTQYF TRBV7-2 NA NA TRBJ2-3
TGTGCCAGCAGCTCCAGGACTAGCGGGCCCTACGAGCAGTACTTC CASSSRTSGPYEQYF TRBV11-2 NA TRBD2 TRBJ2-7
TGTGCCAGTAGTATCTCAGGGGCGCTTAGCTCCTACGAGCAGTACTTC CASSISGALSSYEQYF TRBV19 NA NA TRBJ2-7
TGTGCCTGGAGTCCGACAGGTAATTCAGGAGCTTTCTTT CAWSPTGNSGAFF TRBV30 NA NA TRBJ1-1
TGTGCCAGCAGCTTAGCTGCAGTGATGAACACTGAAGCTTTCTTT CASSLAAVMNTEAFF TRBV7-2 NA NA TRBJ1-1
TGTGCCAGCAGCCAACGCGGCAGCACAGATACGCAGTATTTT CASSQRGSTDTQYF TRBV3-1/TRBV3-2 NA NA TRBJ2-3